The clone carrying this TCR beta chain has a single count. Between the trimmed V and J ends, which lost 6 bases and 6 bases, there was a span of 26 bases. CDR3 length: 17 residues. Germline V gene lookup returns CDR1 SNHLY and CDR2 FYNNEI. This record belongs to a study of shared clonotypes between healthy human individuals. Naive CD8 cells were CD45RO-negative, positively selected for CCR7, excluding terminally differentiated effector memory CD45RA+ cells. Sequencing used immunoSEQ multiplex PCR; TCRdb keeps in-frame clones, though not all of them. The sample lists about 2.1 million clones, 90% to 95% seen once, with 1.5% to 2% in the top ten.

The clonotype originates from a man in his late teens or twenties in good health. Some clones in this sample may be carry-over from other donors' samples. The sample was naive CD8+ T cells from PBMCs. The rearrangement links TRBV2 to TRBJ1-1, with D perhaps TRBD1 (5 bases). CDR3 bases: TGTGCCAGCAGCGAATGGGGGTTTTCGATGGGGTATTCTGAAGCTTTCTTT. Protein: CASSEWGFSMGYSEAFF.